These T cell receptor beta chains were read from a single sample in a study of STAT5B mutations in CD4+ large granular lymphocyte leukemia. Clones were read by immunoSEQ multiplex PCR, and TCRdb kept only the in-frame ones, dropping some. The sample has fewer than 35,000 clones, less than 85% seen once. Sequenced material: CD4+ T cells from blood buffy coats. Source of these receptors: a human donor in good health. The CDR3 runs from the conserved cysteine through the conserved F or W. Fields, in order: D gene, V gene, J gene, clone size, CDR3 protein, CDR3 DNA. A D gene is named only where the DNA matches it firmly. Size is stated for part of the rows, as once, few or many counts, or as a class when the clone is expanded.

d_call: .
v_call: TRBV18
j_call: TRBJ1-5
clone_size: .
cdr3_aa: CASSPLAGGRNQPQHF
cdr3_nt: TGTGCCAGCTCACCACTAGCCGGGGGGCGAAATCAGCCCCAGCATTTT

d_call: .
v_call: TRBV5-1
j_call: TRBJ2-3
clone_size: .
cdr3_aa: CASSAGGAGTDTQYF
cdr3_nt: TGCGCCAGCAGCGCCGGGGGCGCTGGGACAGATACGCAGTATTTT

d_call: .
v_call: TRBV7-3
j_call: TRBJ2-2
clone_size: .
cdr3_aa: CASRFREGGTGELFF
cdr3_nt: TGTGCCAGCAGGTTCAGGGAAGGCGGGACCGGGGAGCTGTTTTTT

d_call: .
v_call: TRBV5-1
j_call: TRBJ2-1
clone_size: .
cdr3_aa: CASSLVGGYEQFF
cdr3_nt: TGCGCCAGCAGCTTGGTAGGGGGGTATGAGCAGTTCTTC

d_call: .
v_call: TRBV28
j_call: TRBJ1-2
clone_size: .
cdr3_aa: CASSLEGTTGGYTF
cdr3_nt: TGTGCCAGCAGTTTGGAGGGGACAACTGGGGGCTACACCTTC

d_call: TRBD1
v_call: TRBV6-6
j_call: TRBJ1-2
clone_size: .
cdr3_aa: CASRDTRDRDYHGYTF
cdr3_nt: TGTGCCAGCAGAGACACTCGGGACAGAGACTACCATGGCTACACCTTC

d_call: TRBD1
v_call: TRBV5-5
j_call: TRBJ1-6
clone_size: few
cdr3_aa: CASSRAEGAGSPLHF
cdr3_nt: TGTGCCAGCAGCAGAGCGGAGGGGGCGGGATCACCCCTCCACTTT

d_call: .
v_call: TRBV6-1
j_call: TRBJ1-1
clone_size: few
cdr3_aa: CASSELGEAFF
cdr3_nt: TGTGCCAGCAGTGAATTGGGGGAAGCTTTCTTT

d_call: .
v_call: TRBV2
j_call: TRBJ1-1
clone_size: few
cdr3_aa: CASSVQGAEAFF
cdr3_nt: TGTGCCAGCAGCGTACAGGGAGCTGAAGCTTTCTTT

d_call: .
v_call: TRBV5-1
j_call: TRBJ1-4
clone_size: .
cdr3_aa: CASSLEGDPSEKLFF
cdr3_nt: TGCGCCAGCAGCTTGGAAGGCGATCCAAGTGAAAAACTGTTTTTT

d_call: .
v_call: TRBV5-1
j_call: TRBJ2-4
clone_size: .
cdr3_aa: CASSLDKGWDLAKNIQYF
cdr3_nt: TGCGCCAGCAGCTTGGATAAGGGTTGGGACCTAGCCAAAAACATTCAGTACTTC